This T cell receptor beta chain was recovered during a study of cytomegalovirus exposure and HLA in healthy donors. It was with 60 Vbeta and 13 Jbeta primers that the PCR ran. The data were produced by immunoSEQ multiplex PCR, yet TCRdb's version contains in-frame clones alone and is incomplete. The sample shows 150,000 to 200,000 clones, approximately 85% of them seen only once. V was pared by 0 bases and J by 2 bases, with 1 base of the junction left unmatched. The CDR3 has 16 amino acids. Germline CDR1 reads SGDLS; CDR2 reads YYNGEE. The genes are TRBV9 and TRBJ2-5; 13 positions agree with TRBD2. The TCR sequence derives from a man aged 25-40 years in good health and CMV-seropositive. The specimen was PBMCs. The CDR3 sequence: CASSVGGLAGQETQYF. CDR3 DNA: TGTGCCAGCAGCGTAGGGGGACTAGCGGGACAAGAGACCCAGTACTTC.